The 9 T cell receptor beta chains in this list originate from one sample, sequenced in a study of blood T cells in healthy people across ages. A second PCR, run for 7 to 11 cycles, used a sample-barcoded 5' primer plus a J-beta primer mix. TCRdb re-called the 5' RACE reads through MiXCR, storing one row per CDR3 protein. Of about 720,000 distinct CDR3 sequences in the sample, about a fifth were seen once. The sequenced sample was blood. The source of these receptors is a man aged 70 or older in good health.

The chain joins TRBV5-6 to TRBJ2-3; a possible D gene is TRBD2 (5 bases). This CDR3 is 15 amino acids long. Germline V CDR1 and CDR2: SGHDT, YYEEEE. V gave up 4 bases and J gave up 4 bases, with 16 bases separating them. The CDR3 protein is CASSPWTLRADTQYF. The CDR3 nucleotides are TGTGCCAGCAGCCCCTGGACCTTGCGGGCAGATACGCAGTATTTT.

In nucleotides, the CDR3 is TGTGCCAGCAGCTCTTTAGGGGGAGGCGCCGGGGAGCTGTTTTTT. It encodes CASSSLGGGAGELFF. The chain links TRBV28 to TRBJ2-2; D is tentatively TRBD1 or TRBD2 (6 bases each). V lost 6 bases and J lost 6, with 17 bases in between. In germline, CDR1 is MDHEN, CDR2 SYDVKM. CDR3 length equals 15 residues. The full variable domain, with the rest looked up from reference TRBV28 and TRBJ2-2, is DVKVTQSSRYLVKRTGEKVFLECVQDMDHENMFWYRQDPGLGLRLIYFSYDVKMKEKGDIPEGYSVSREKKERFSLILESASTNQTSMYLCASSSLGGGAGELFFGEGSRLTVL.

This clonotype showed up just a few times. The V and J genes are TRBV7-8 and TRBJ2-5, with 12 bases fitting TRBD1. TRBJ2-7 matches the DNA end more closely, so the J call is doubtful. This CDR3 contains 14 residues. CDR1 is SGHVS and CDR2 is FQNEAQ in the germline V gene. The CDR3 is CASSLAGQGAEQYV. CDR3 DNA sequence: TGTGCCAGCAGCTTAGCGGGACAGGGGGCCGAGCAGTACGTC.

The rearrangement joins TRBV6-6 to TRBJ2-2; 9 bases are a match to TRBD2. Unmatched junction bases numbered 8, after V lost 6 bases and J lost 6 bases. From germline, CDR1 is MNHNY and CDR2 SVGAGI (reference sequence). The CDR3 has 15 residues. The CDR3 DNA sequence: TGTGCCAGCAGGAGTAGCGGGAGTCCTGCCGGGGAGCTGTTTTTT. This gives the protein CASRSSGSPAGELFF.

The chain links TRBV5-1 to TRBJ2-5, with D perhaps matching TRBD1 (5 bases). Near its end, the DNA agrees better with TRBJ2-7, so the J call may be wrong. There are 16 residues in the CDR3. CDR1 is SGHRS, CDR2 YFSETQ, per germline. The CDR3 loop reads CASRGFTQGKTFEQYF. DNA of the CDR3: TGCGCCAGCAGAGGTTTCACGCAGGGTAAAACGTTCGAGCAGTACTTC.

This clonotype was seen more than once but under ten times. The V and J genes are TRBV29-1 and TRBJ2-3, with D maybe TRBD1 (7 bases). The CDR3 length is 14 residues. The germline V gene has CDR1 SQVTM and CDR2 ANQGSEA. The CDR3 region is CTIGGGFSTDTQYF. The DNA of the CDR3 is TGCACCATCGGAGGGGGCTTTAGCACAGATACGCAGTATTTT.

The table lists this clonotype with a few counts. The chain links TRBV18 to TRBJ2-2, with a tentative D call TRBD2 (6 bases). Germline V gives CDR1 KGHSH, CDR2 LQKENI. V lost 0 bases, J lost 5 bases, and 7 bases lay in between. CDR3 size: 14 residues. For the CDR3, the DNA is TGTGCCAGCTCACCACCGGCGGGGACCGGGGAGCTGTTTTTT. This sequence encodes CASSPPAGTGELFF.

This clonotype has more than one count but fewer than ten. The CDR3 bases are TGTGCCAGCAGAGACCTGGGGGAAGAGACCCAGTACTTC. Protein: CASRDLGEETQYF. The rearrangement uses TRBV6-2 or TRBV6-3 and TRBJ2-5; either TRBD1 or TRBD2 may supply D (5 bases each). V gave up 6 bases and J gave up 3 bases, with 11 bases separating them. The CDR3 totals 13 residues. The germline gives CDR1 MNHEY, CDR2 SVGEGT.

In the case of this clonotype: A junction boundary mismatches the germline segment, possibly from a read error. The chain links TRBV24-1 to TRBJ1-2; tentative D call: TRBD1 (6 bases). The CDR3 is made up of 16 amino acids. Germline V lookup: CDR1 KGHDR, CDR2 SFDVKD. CDR3 in amino acids: CVTSDSTGPSNYGYTF. CDR3 nucleotides: TGTGTCACCAGTGATTCTACAGGGCCCTCCAACTATGGCTACACCTTC.